A selection of T cell receptor beta chains follows, all from one sample in a study of OX40 agonist ivuxolimab in advanced cancers. The protocol was immunoSEQ multiplex PCR, while the TCRdb copy is restricted to in-frame clones and leaves out a portion. This sample carries about 50,000 clones, 75% to 85% of them seen once, and the ten largest clones take under 2%. Sample: CD4+ or CD8+ T cells sorted from blood, taken in a trial of the OX40 agonist ivuxolimab. The source of these receptors is an adult with an advanced solid tumor such as melanoma, head and neck, liver or kidney cancer. The CDR3 runs from the conserved cysteine through the conserved F or W. A D gene is named only where the DNA matches it firmly. Some rows mark clone size as missing; the rest say once, few, many or name a class of expanded clone.

abundance,v_gene,d_gene,j_gene,len,CDR3aa,CDR3nt
once,TRBV7-2,-,TRBJ1-2,14,CASSLTRGNYGYTF,TGTGCCAGCAGCCTCACCCGGGGAAACTATGGCTACACCTTC
-,TRBV6-5,-,TRBJ2-1,12,CASSRSYNEQFF,TGTGCCAGCAGTCGCAGTTACAATGAGCAGTTCTTC
-,TRBV7-2,TRBD2,TRBJ2-3,14,CASSLSGGEDTQYF,TGTGCCAGCAGCTTAAGCGGGGGAGAGGATACGCAGTATTTT
once,TRBV5-4,TRBD1,TRBJ2-3,14,CASSSGQGTDTQYF,TGTGCCAGCAGCTCGGGACAGGGAACAGATACGCAGTATTTT
-,TRBV27,-,TRBJ2-7,14,CASSFKGPGAEQYF,TGTGCCAGCAGTTTTAAGGGCCCAGGGGCCGAGCAGTACTTC
-,TRBV6-6,-,TRBJ1-4,11,CASSYNEKLFF,TGTGCCAGCAGTTACAATGAAAAACTGTTTTTT
-,TRBV30,-,TRBJ1-1,12,CAWSSTWAEAFF,TGTGCCTGGAGTTCTACTTGGGCTGAAGCTTTCTTT
-,TRBV4-3,TRBD1,TRBJ2-7,16,CASSQEVTGGFYEQYF,TGCGCCAGCAGCCAAGAAGTGACAGGGGGCTTTTACGAGCAGTACTTC
-,TRBV14,-,TRBJ2-7,15,CASSQGLAGTYEQYF,TGTGCCAGCAGCCAAGGTCTGGCAGGGACCTACGAGCAGTACTTC
-,TRBV27,-,TRBJ2-7,15,CASSHRGGPTYEQYF,TGTGCCAGCTCTCATAGGGGGGGGCCCACCTACGAGCAGTACTTC
-,TRBV19,TRBD1,TRBJ2-5,13,CASSATGAQTQYF,TGTGCCAGTAGTGCGACAGGGGCGCAGACCCAGTACTTC
once,TRBV7-8,TRBD1,TRBJ2-5,14,CASSSGGRGETQYF,TGTGCCAGCAGCTCAGGGGGACGAGGGGAGACCCAGTACTTC
few,TRBV7-3,-,TRBJ1-5,15,CASRRPWRAYQPQHF,TGTGCCAGCAGACGTCCCTGGCGGGCATATCAGCCCCAGCATTTT
-,TRBV4-2,-,TRBJ2-7,13,CASSQGPGAEQYF,TGTGCCAGCAGCCAAGGACCAGGGGCCGAGCAGTACTTC
-,TRBV6-5,TRBD2,TRBJ2-3,14,CASNQRERNGTQYF,TGTGCCAGCAATCAGCGGGAGAGGAACGGTACGCAGTATTTT
once,TRBV5-1,-,TRBJ2-5,15,CASSSTSRIEETQYF,TGCGCCAGCAGTTCAACCTCTAGAATTGAAGAGACCCAGTACTTC
-,TRBV6-5,-,TRBJ2-4,16,CASSYSDGGVGNIQYF,TGTGCCAGCAGTTACTCAGATGGTGGGGTAGGAAACATTCAGTACTTC
-,TRBV5-1,-,TRBJ2-3,12,CASGPGTDTQYF,TGCGCCAGCGGACCAGGGACAGATACGCAGTATTTT
medium-sized,TRBV30,-,TRBJ1-2,13,CAWSEGLHYGYTF,TGTGCCTGGAGTGAAGGTCTCCACTATGGCTACACCTTC
-,TRBV5-6,TRBD1,TRBJ1-2,13,CASSFDRDRGYTF,TGTGCCAGCAGCTTCGACAGGGATCGGGGCTACACCTTC
-,TRBV28,-,TRBJ1-2,11,CASSSARGYTF,TGTGCCAGCAGTTCGGCCAGGGGCTACACCTTC
-,TRBV7-2,TRBD1,TRBJ1-1,14,CASSTTGENTEAFF,TGTGCCAGCAGCACAACAGGGGAGAACACTGAAGCTTTCTTT
-,TRBV2,TRBD1,TRBJ2-6,14,CASGDRSGANVLTF,TGTGCCAGTGGGGACAGGTCTGGGGCCAACGTCCTGACTTTC
-,TRBV5-6,-,TRBJ2-7,15,CASTRWRRGSYEQYF,TGTGCCAGCACCCGCTGGAGGAGAGGCTCCTACGAGCAGTACTTC
-,TRBV11-2,TRBD1,TRBJ2-5,15,CASSWGQAHQGTQYF,TGTGCCAGCAGCTGGGGACAGGCCCATCAAGGGACCCAGTACTTC
-,TRBV11-2,TRBD1,TRBJ1-2,14,CASSTGGAYYGYTF,TGTGCCAGCAGTACAGGGGGCGCGTACTATGGCTACACCTTC
-,TRBV12-5,-,TRBJ1-5,16,CASGLDGTAGRGPQHF,TGTGCTAGTGGTTTGGACGGGACGGCGGGTCGTGGGCCCCAGCATTTT
once,TRBV2,TRBD1,TRBJ1-4,19,CASSEGGQGTGRYNEKLFF,TGTGCCAGCAGTGAGGGGGGACAGGGAACGGGACGGTATAATGAAAAACTGTTTTTT
once,TRBV6-6,TRBD1,TRBJ1-1,15,CASSDPTGWNTEAFF,TGTGCCAGCAGCGACCCGACAGGGTGGAACACTGAAGCTTTCTTT
-,TRBV9,-,TRBJ2-3,15,CASSVQGPSTDTQYF,TGTGCCAGCAGCGTACAAGGGCCTAGCACAGATACGCAGTATTTT
-,TRBV7-9,TRBD2,TRBJ2-7,16,CASRPGGTSGSSEQYF,TGTGCCAGCAGGCCCGGGGGGACTAGCGGGAGCTCTGAGCAGTACTTC
-,TRBV30,-,TRBJ2-1,14,CAWKNGGALSEQFF,TGTGCCTGGAAAAACGGGGGAGCGTTGAGTGAGCAGTTCTTC
-,TRBV5-1,TRBD1,TRBJ1-4,14,CASSLAQGARYLFF,TGCGCCAGCAGCTTGGCCCAGGGGGCGAGATACCTGTTTTTT
few,TRBV20-1,-,TRBJ1-1,11,CSETLNTEAFF,TGCAGTGAGACGTTGAACACTGAAGCTTTCTTT
-,TRBV5-6,-,TRBJ1-3,15,CASSFTMTGGNTIYF,TGTGCCAGCAGCTTTACCATGACAGGTGGAAACACCATATATTTT
-,TRBV29-1,TRBD2,TRBJ2-1,14,CSVDPRRETDEQFF,TGCAGCGTTGATCCCCGGCGGGAGACCGATGAGCAGTTCTTC
few,TRBV28,-,TRBJ1-5,12,CASRLDRQPQHF,TGTGCCAGCAGGTTAGATCGTCAGCCCCAGCATTTT
-,TRBV5-1,-,TRBJ2-7,14,CASSPEGYPYEQYF,TGCGCCAGCAGCCCGGAGGGCTACCCCTACGAGCAGTACTTC
-,TRBV30,-,TRBJ2-1,11,CAWGTRDEQFF,TGTGCCTGGGGGACTCGAGATGAGCAGTTCTTC
few,TRBV7-8,TRBD1,TRBJ2-7,12,CASSLGTGPQYF,TGTGCCAGCAGCTTAGGGACAGGGCCGCAGTACTTC
-,TRBV5-1,TRBD1,TRBJ2-7,15,CASSLGGTGTYEQYF,TGCGCCAGCAGCTTGGGAGGGACAGGGACCTACGAGCAGTACTTC
-,TRBV7-9,TRBD2,TRBJ2-1,16,CASSFGLAGGINEQFF,TGTGCCAGCAGTTTCGGACTAGCGGGAGGAATTAATGAGCAGTTCTTC
once,TRBV28,TRBD1,TRBJ1-1,15,CASSLGGQGGTEAFF,TGTGCCAGCAGTTTGGGGGGACAGGGAGGAACTGAAGCTTTCTTT
-,TRBV9,-,TRBJ1-1,14,CASSGGVEVPEAFF,TGTGCCAGCAGCGGAGGGGTCGAGGTTCCTGAAGCTTTCTTT
-,TRBV28,-,TRBJ1-4,13,CASSLGRNEKLFF,TGTGCCAGCAGTTTGGGAAGGAATGAAAAACTGTTTTTT
-,TRBV11-2,TRBD2,TRBJ2-3,15,CASSFGLATSDTQYF,TGTGCCAGCAGCTTCGGACTAGCGACGTCCGATACGCAGTATTTT
-,TRBV7-2,-,TRBJ2-5,15,CASSLGTRPQETQYF,TGTGCCAGCAGCTTAGGGACCAGACCTCAGGAGACCCAGTACTTC
-,TRBV9,TRBD2,TRBJ2-5,16,CASSVAGGGYQETQYF,TGTGCCAGCAGCGTAGCTGGGGGAGGGTACCAAGAGACCCAGTACTTC
once,TRBV18,TRBD1,TRBJ1-3,16,CASSPKSGGFGNTIYF,TGTGCCAGCTCACCAAAATCAGGGGGCTTTGGAAACACCATATATTTT
medium-sized,TRBV7-8,-,TRBJ1-4,15,CASSLAGTGGEKLFF,TGTGCCAGCAGCTTAGCGGGGACTGGGGGTGAAAAACTGTTTTTT
-,TRBV4-1,TRBD1,TRBJ1-2,16,CASSRDRGEANYGYTF,TGCGCCAGCAGCCGGGACAGGGGAGAAGCTAACTATGGCTACACCTTC
once,TRBV5-1,-,TRBJ2-7,15,CASSSAGTVSYEQYF,TGCGCCAGCAGCTCAGCCGGGACGGTTTCCTACGAGCAGTACTTC